This T cell receptor (beta chain) was retrieved from a study of shared clonotypes between healthy human individuals. Germline loops: CDR1 ENHRY, CDR2 SYGVKD. The germline V and J ends were trimmed by 3 bases and 2 bases, with 10 bases remaining between them. There are 14 residues in the CDR3. Measured with immunoSEQ multiplex PCR; TCRdb has only the in-frame clones, and not every one. In the table there are a few million clones, 93% of which are singletons. Naive CD8 cells lacked CD45RO and underwent positive selection for CCR7, leaving out terminally differentiated effector memory CD45RA+ cells. Each of the donors was a healthy adult who was HIV-negative and had not had a recent acute infection or vaccination. This clone was seen once. Its antigen is unknown. Findings and limits, study-wide: Non-shared clonotypes displayed generation probabilities falling below those of clonotypes present in all four donors.

This receptor was taken from a man between 18 and 35 years old in good health. Some clones in this sample may be carry-over from other donors' samples. The genes are TRBV10-3 and TRBJ1-1, with D possibly being TRBD1 (5 bases). The sequencing input was naive CD8+ T cells from PBMCs. The CDR3 is CAISDKGPNTEAFF. CDR3 bases: TGTGCCATCAGTGATAAGGGGCCCAACACTGAAGCTTTCTTT.